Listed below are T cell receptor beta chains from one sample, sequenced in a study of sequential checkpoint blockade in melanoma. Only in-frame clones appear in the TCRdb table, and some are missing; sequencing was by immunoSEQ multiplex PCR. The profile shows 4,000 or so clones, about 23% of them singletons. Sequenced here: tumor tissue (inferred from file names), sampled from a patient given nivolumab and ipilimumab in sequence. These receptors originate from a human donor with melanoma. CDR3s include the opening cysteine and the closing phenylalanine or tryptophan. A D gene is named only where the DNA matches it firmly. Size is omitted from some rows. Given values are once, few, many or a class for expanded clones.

TGTGCCAGTAGTAAACTAGCGGGGGGGCCCACCGGGGAGCTGTTTTTT,CASSKLAGGPTGELFF,TRBJ2-2,TRBV19,TRBD2,.
TGTGCCAGCAGTTACGACACCTCCTACGAGCAGTACTTC,CASSYDTSYEQYF,TRBJ2-7,TRBV6-8,.,few
TGTGCCATCAGTGTCTGGGAGCGCGAGGGCTACACCTTC,CAISVWEREGYTF,TRBJ1-2,TRBV6-8,.,few
TGTGCCACCAGCAGAGACCCAACTATTAATTCACCCCTCCACTTT,CATSRDPTINSPLHF,TRBJ1-6,TRBV15,.,few
TGTGCCAGTAGTATAGGGGGCGGCGGAGGGCGGCAGCCCCAGCATTTT,CASSIGGGGGRQPQHF,TRBJ1-5,TRBV19,.,few
TGCGCCAGCAGCCAAGACTTGGTATTTGGGGGAGATACGCAGTATTTT,CASSQDLVFGGDTQYF,TRBJ2-3,TRBV23-1,.,many
TGTGCCAGCAGCTTTGGACGCTTCGCCTCCTACAATGAGCAGTTCTTC,CASSFGRFASYNEQFF,TRBJ2-1,TRBV11-3,.,many
TGCGCCAGCAGCTTTATGAGGGGCGCGGAAGATACGCAGTATTTT,CASSFMRGAEDTQYF,TRBJ2-3,TRBV5-1,.,.
TGTGCCAGCAGTTACGCGCCATCCTACGAGCAGTACTTC,CASSYAPSYEQYF,TRBJ2-7,TRBV6-8,.,medium-sized
TGTGCCAGCAGCGTAGGGTACAATGAGCAGTTCTTC,CASSVGYNEQFF,TRBJ2-1,TRBV9,.,few
TGTGCCAGCAGCCCCGACAGCTCCTACGAGCAGTACTTC,CASSPDSSYEQYF,TRBJ2-7,TRBV7-1,.,.
TGTGCCAGCAGGGCGACAGGGTCCTACGAGCAGTACTTC,CASRATGSYEQYF,TRBJ2-7,TRBV28,TRBD1,few
TGCGCCAGCAGCCAAGAGCGGGGGGGCCAAGAGACCCAGTACTTC,CASSQERGGQETQYF,TRBJ2-5,TRBV23-1,TRBD2,few
TGTGCCAGCAGTCTGACTACGTCGGGTAACACTGAAGCTTTCTTT,CASSLTTSGNTEAFF,TRBJ1-1,TRBV28,.,large
TGTGCCAGCAAAGAGACGTATAGCGGAGCTTTCTTT,CASKETYSGAFF,TRBJ1-1,TRBV6-8,.,.
TGTGCCTGGAGTAGTACAAGGGTCGCCGGGGAGCTGTTTTTT,CAWSSTRVAGELFF,TRBJ2-2,TRBV30,.,.
TGTGCCAGCACCTCTACAGGGGTGTGGGATGGCTACACCTTC,CASTSTGVWDGYTF,TRBJ1-2,TRBV11-3,TRBD1,many
TGTGCCAGCAGTGGAACTAGCGGGGGCGCAGAGACCCAGTACTTC,CASSGTSGGAETQYF,TRBJ2-5,TRBV6-8,TRBD2,medium-sized
TGCAGCGTTCTCTCGGACGGGGGCACAGATACGCAGTATTTT,CSVLSDGGTDTQYF,TRBJ2-3,TRBV29-1,.,.
TGTGCCAGCAGTGAAGGGGACAGGGGGCAAAAGTGGTTCTTC,CASSEGDRGQKWFF,TRBJ2-1,TRBV6-1,TRBD1,few
TGTGCCAGCAGTTTGGGCCGCGGTTTGGGGTCACCCCTCCACTTT,CASSLGRGLGSPLHF,TRBJ1-6,TRBV11-3,.,many
TGTGCCAGCAGTTCGGACTGGGCGGTAGAGACCCAGTACTTC,CASSSDWAVETQYF,TRBJ2-5,TRBV6-8,.,medium-sized
TGTGCCAGCAGCCCACCAGGGGGCAATCAGCCCCAGCATTTT,CASSPPGGNQPQHF,TRBJ1-5,TRBV11-3,.,many
TGTGCCAGCTCACCGGATCGGGGCGGGAATCAGCCCCAGCATTTT,CASSPDRGGNQPQHF,TRBJ1-5,TRBV18,.,.
TGTGCCAGTAGTATAGGTGATACGCAGTATTTT,CASSIGDTQYF,TRBJ2-3,TRBV19,.,few
TGTGCCTGGAGACTGTCAGCGATCGAAACCGGGGAGCTGTTTTTT,CAWRLSAIETGELFF,TRBJ2-2,TRBV30,.,few
TGTGCCAGCAGTGAACTAGCGGGGGTTCAGTTCTTC,CASSELAGVQFF,TRBJ2-1,TRBV9,TRBD2,medium-sized
TGTGCCTGGAGTGTGGACTATGAAGCTTTCTTT,CAWSVDYEAFF,TRBJ1-1,TRBV30,.,few
TGTGCCAGCAGCAGCCCCCGTAGACAGGGGTTAAGCACAGATACGCAGTATTTT,CASSSPRRQGLSTDTQYF,TRBJ2-3,TRBV14,TRBD1,.
TGTGCCAGCATTCTGGGACAGTCTCTGCAGCCCCAGCATTTT,CASILGQSLQPQHF,TRBJ1-5,TRBV6-8,TRBD1,few
TGTGCCAGCAGCCCCCGTCGTGGGATAGTAGAGACCCAGTACTTC,CASSPRRGIVETQYF,TRBJ2-5,TRBV11-3,.,few
TGTGCCAGTAGTAGACCCTCCACTGAAGCTTTCTTT,CASSRPSTEAFF,TRBJ1-1,TRBV19,.,.
TGTGCCAGCAGCCCAGGACAGGGGGCCCCAGAGACCCAGTACTTC,CASSPGQGAPETQYF,TRBJ2-5,TRBV11-3,TRBD1,many
TGTGCCAGCAGCCCCGCGGAGTCAACTAATGAAAAACTGTTTTTT,CASSPAESTNEKLFF,TRBJ1-4,TRBV11-3,.,many
TGCGCCAGCAGCCCACAACTAGTTTACAATGAGCAGTTCTTC,CASSPQLVYNEQFF,TRBJ2-1,TRBV5-1,.,.
TGTGCCAGCAGTCCCAACACAGATACGCAGTATTTT,CASSPNTDTQYF,TRBJ2-3,TRBV6-8,.,.
TGTGCCAGTAGTACCTCGGACAGGGGGACGACTGAAGCTTTCTTT,CASSTSDRGTTEAFF,TRBJ1-1,TRBV19,TRBD1,.
TGTGCCAGCAGTTTTAGCGGGGGGGCCACCTACAATGAGCAGTTCTTC,CASSFSGGATYNEQFF,TRBJ2-1,TRBV6-8,TRBD2,medium-sized
TGTGCCAGCTCGCCCCAACGGGACAGAACCTACGAGCAGTACTTC,CASSPQRDRTYEQYF,TRBJ2-7,TRBV18,TRBD1,.
TGTGCCAGCAGTGGACAGGGGAAGGGGGCTAACTATGGCTACACCTTC,CASSGQGKGANYGYTF,TRBJ1-2,TRBV6-8,TRBD1,.
TGTGCCAGCTCACCCCGCGGAGAGGGGGGCACTGAAGCTTTCTTT,CASSPRGEGGTEAFF,TRBJ1-1,TRBV18,.,.
TGTGCCAGCGCCTCACGGCCAGGGCGGCGGAATGAGCAGTTCTTC,CASASRPGRRNEQFF,TRBJ2-1,TRBV11-3,.,many
TGTGCCAGTCCGCAAGGGGGAAACACCGGGGAGCTGTTTTTT,CASPQGGNTGELFF,TRBJ2-2,TRBV18,.,.
TGCGCCAGCAGTGTGGGTTTTCGGGGGGGGCCCGGTACAGATACGCAGTATTTT,CASSVGFRGGPGTDTQYF,TRBJ2-3,TRBV10-2,TRBD2,few
TGTGCCAGCAGCCCCCGACTCCGGGAGAACACTGAAGCTTTCTTT,CASSPRLRENTEAFF,TRBJ1-1,TRBV11-3,.,medium-sized
TGTGCCAGCTCAGAGACAGTCTATGGCTACACCTTC,CASSETVYGYTF,TRBJ1-2,TRBV18,.,.
TGTGCCAGTACTCATTACCCCGGGGAGCTGTTTTTT,CASTHYPGELFF,TRBJ2-2,TRBV19,.,.
TGTGCCAGCAGCTTACGGCTCGGGTCTGGGGCCAACGTCCTGACTTTC,CASSLRLGSGANVLTF,TRBJ2-6,TRBV11-3,.,many
TGTGCCAGCACCTCTGGAGGGGGGGCCCGGGGTTTTGTTGCTGAAGCTTTCTTT,CASTSGGGARGFVAEAFF,TRBJ1-1,TRBV11-3,.,few